A single sample gave rise to the 19 T cell receptor beta chains below, sequenced in a study of T cell responses to AZD1222 COVID-19 vaccine. Some clones are missing from TCRdb's copy, which holds only in-frame ones; the method was immunoSEQ multiplex PCR. The table records about 120,000 clones, roughly 90% of them present only once. This material consisted of peripheral blood, taken on day 0 of AZD1222 vaccination. The origin of the receptors is an adult in good health.

The chain links TRBV5-1 to TRBJ1-1; 11 bases fit TRBD1. CDR3 length equals 17 residues. The V segment lost 4 bases and the J segment 0 bases; nucleotides outside the gene matches: 8. Germline CDR1 is SGHRS and CDR2 is YFSETQ. The CDR3 bases are TGCGCCAGCAGCCAAAACCCGGGACAGGGGGTGAACACTGAAGCTTTCTTT. It translates to CASSQNPGQGVNTEAFF.

The chain employs TRBV7-3 and TRBJ2-2, with D perhaps assigned TRBD1 or TRBD2 (5 bases each). The CDR3 has 17 residues. The germline V and J ends were trimmed by 4 bases and 2 bases, with 17 bases remaining between them. CDR1 is SGHTA, CDR2 FQGTGA, per germline. The CDR3 loop reads CASSYLGGQGNTGELFF. In DNA form, the CDR3 reads TGTGCCAGCAGCTATCTAGGAGGTCAGGGAAACACCGGGGAGCTGTTTTTT.

The gene calls are TRBV11-3 and TRBJ1-1; unclear D gene. V gave up 3 bases and J gave up 9 bases, with 11 bases separating them. This CDR3 has 12 residues. Per germline, CDR1 SGHNT and CDR2 YENEEA. The CDR3 loop is CASSFQGGKAFF. CDR3 bases: TGTGCCAGCAGCTTCCAAGGCGGCAAAGCTTTCTTT.

The chain uses TRBV7-2 and TRBJ2-7; D perhaps matches TRBD2 (6 bases). The V gene's germline CDR1 is SGHTA and CDR2 FQGNSA. This CDR3 has 14 amino acids. V lost 3 bases and J lost 3, with 12 bases in between. The CDR3 protein is CASSLFRDFYEQYF. The CDR3 DNA sequence: TGTGCCAGCAGCTTGTTTCGGGACTTCTACGAGCAGTACTTC.

This sequence joins TRBV5-1 and TRBJ2-7, with D maybe TRBD1 (5 bases). This CDR3 comprises 16 residues. Trimming removed 4 bases from V and 3 bases from J, with 20 bases in between. The germline gives CDR1 SGHRS, CDR2 YFSETQ. As DNA, the CDR3 is TGCGCCAGCAGCCTCCAAGGGGCCGGCGTTAGCTACGAGCAGTACTTC. Protein product: CASSLQGAGVSYEQYF.

The chain carries TRBV15 and TRBJ1-2; 8 bases match TRBD1. This CDR3 is built from 18 residues. The trim removed 2 bases at V and 4 bases at J, leaving 15 bases unmatched. Germline CDR1 is LNHNV and CDR2 is YYDKDF (reference sequence). For the CDR3, the DNA is TGTGCCACCAGCAGATTCACGCAGGAAAACAGGGGGTCCTATGGCTACACCTTC. It translates to CATSRFTQENRGSYGYTF. The full variable domain, with the rest looked up from reference TRBV15 and TRBJ1-2, is DAMVIQNPRYQVTQFGKPVTLSCSQTLNHNVMYWYQQKSSQAPKLLFHYYDKDFNNEADTPDNFQSRRPNTSFCFLDIRSPGLGDTAMYLCATSRFTQENRGSYGYTFGSGTRLTVV.

This chain joins TRBV9 and TRBJ1-3; D ambiguous. Trimming cost V 4 bases and J 2 bases, with 4 bases left between them. Germline CDR1 is SGDLS and CDR2 is YYNGEE. CDR3 size: 12 residues. In nucleotides, the CDR3 is TGTGCCAGCAGCACGCCTGGAAACACCATATATTTT. Translated: CASSTPGNTIYF.

The rearrangement links TRBV4-2 to TRBJ1-2, with D uncertain. Trimming shortened V by 0 bases and J by 4 bases, and 9 bases separated the two germline ends. The CDR3 is 14 residues long. Germline lookup yields CDR1 LGHNA and CDR2 YNFKEQ. In nucleotides, the CDR3 is TGTGCCAGCAGCCAAGATAAGGCGGCCTATGGCTACACCTTC. Translating gives CASSQDKAAYGYTF.

This rearrangement joins TRBV10-1 to TRBJ1-2; the match to TRBD1 covers 8 bases. Germline lookup yields CDR1 WNHNN and CDR2 SYGVQD (reference sequence). The CDR3 covers 18 residues. V shed 6 bases, J shed 9 bases, and the junction held 24 bases outside the gene matches. CDR3 nucleotide sequence: TGCGCCAGCAGAGAGACGCACTGGAGGGACAGGCGCTATGGTAGCTACACCTTC. Translated: CASRETHWRDRRYGSYTF.

The CDR3 nucleotides read TGTGCCAGCACCACAAACAGGATTACTGAAGCTTTCTTT. This sequence encodes CASTTNRITEAFF. V usage is TRBV11-2 and J usage is TRBJ1-1, with a tentative D call TRBD1 (5 bases). V lost 7 bases and J 5 bases, leaving 14 bases between the germline ends. CDR3 length equals 13 residues. Germline-derived CDR1 and CDR2 are SGHAT and FQNNGV.

V and J are TRBV5-4 and TRBJ2-7, with a weak D call TRBD2 (6 bases). The CDR3 runs to 12 residues. V lost 7 bases and J lost 7, with 15 bases in between. The germline V gene has CDR1 SGHNT and CDR2 YYREEE (reference sequence). The CDR3 DNA reads as TGTGCCAGCGGACTATTCCCTAGTGAGCAGTACTTC. Its protein product is CASGLFPSEQYF.

The DNA of the CDR3 is TGTGCCAGCAGTGAAGTTAATGGGATCCAAGAGACCCAGTACTTC. Its translation is CASSEVNGIQETQYF. The chain combines TRBV6-1 with TRBJ2-5, with D unclear. Germline CDR1 MNHNS, CDR2 SASEGT. V was clipped by 1 base and J by 1 base, with 10 bases between them. CDR3 length: 15 residues.

V gene TRBV5-1 combines with J gene TRBJ1-6; the D gene is possibly TRBD1 (6 bases). The V gene's germline CDR1 is SGHRS and CDR2 YFSETQ. V lost 0 bases to trimming and J lost 8 bases, with 12 bases between them. The CDR3 sequence is 15 residues long. The CDR3 DNA sequence: TGCGCCAGCAGCTTGGGACAGGCAAGAGATTCACCCCTCCACTTT. Translating it yields CASSLGQARDSPLHF.

The V and J genes are TRBV4-1 and TRBJ1-4; D is uncertain. This CDR3 contains 15 residues. Germline V gives CDR1 MGHRA, CDR2 YSYEKL. The germline V and J ends were trimmed by 1 base and 2 bases, with 8 bases remaining between them. The DNA for the CDR3 is TGCGCCAGCAGCCAAGTAGGCTTTACTAATGAAAAACTGTTTTTT. Translated, it gives CASSQVGFTNEKLFF.

This rearrangement joins TRBV7-9 to TRBJ1-4; D is unresolved. The CDR3 spans 16 residues. Germline V gives CDR1 SEHNR, CDR2 FQNEAQ (reference sequence). Between the trimmed V and J ends, which lost 5 bases and 3 bases, there was a span of 16 bases. CDR3 protein: CASSQPGSPANEKLFF. The CDR3 DNA sequence: TGTGCCAGCAGCCAGCCCGGAAGTCCGGCTAATGAAAAACTGTTTTTT. The whole variable domain, filled in from reference TRBV7-9 and TRBJ1-4, reads DTGVSQNPRHKITKRGQNVTFRCDPISEHNRLYWYRQTLGQGPEFLTYFQNEAQLEKSRLLSDRFSAERPKGSFSTLEIQRTEQGDSAMYLCASSQPGSPANEKLFFGSGTQLSVL.

The V gene is TRBV7-9, the J gene TRBJ1-6, with unresolved D. V was cut by 7 bases and J by 5 bases, with 6 bases left in between. From germline, CDR1 is SEHNR and CDR2 FQNEAQ (reference sequence). The length of the CDR3 is 12 residues. CDR3 in DNA: TGTGCCAGCAACCTTGATAATTCACCCCTCCACTTT. Protein product: CASNLDNSPLHF.

This clone occurred a few times. This chain connects TRBV3-1 (or the pseudogene TRBV3-2) to TRBJ1-5; unclear D gene. CDR3 length: 13 amino acids. Deletions cut 1 base from V and 3 bases from J, with 4 bases between. Per the germline V gene, CDR1 is LGHDT and CDR2 is YNNKEL (reference sequence). This CDR3 is CASSQVPNQPQHF. The CDR3 DNA reads as TGTGCCAGCAGCCAAGTCCCCAATCAGCCCCAGCATTTT.

V gene TRBV19 combines with J gene TRBJ1-2; D may be TRBD1 (5 bases). CDR3 length: 14 residues. The germline V gene has CDR1 LNHDA and CDR2 SQIVND (reference sequence). Trimming left V 3 bases short and J 9 bases short, with 17 bases between. The CDR3 protein is CASSMSADRWSYTF. CDR3 DNA sequence: TGTGCCAGTAGTATGTCGGCAGACAGATGGAGCTACACCTTC.

This chain uses TRBV16 with TRBJ1-1, with D hard to call. This CDR3 has 17 amino acids. Trimming removed 4 bases from V and 1 base from J, with 19 bases in between. Germline CDR1 reads KGHSY; CDR2 reads FQNENV. CDR3 loop: CASSLRTGSSQNTEAFF. CDR3 DNA sequence: TGTGCCAGCAGCCTAAGGACCGGGAGTTCCCAGAACACTGAAGCTTTCTTT.